Listed below are T cell receptor beta chains from one sample, sequenced in a study of T cells in Graves' hyperthyroidism and ophthalmopathy. TCRdb reprocessed the multiplex PCR reads with MiXCR, giving one entry per CDR3 protein. The table records about half a million distinct CDR3 sequences, around 22% of them present only once. Sequencing was carried out using blood. The receptors come from a woman under 40 with Graves' ophthalmopathy. CDR3s include the opening cysteine and the closing phenylalanine or tryptophan.

j_call	v_call	cdr3_aa
TRBJ2-7	TRBV7-9	CASSSGDLYEQYF
TRBJ2-7	TRBV20-1	CSAILSGAEYEQYF
TRBJ2-5	TRBV24-1	CATSERPGQRQETQYF
TRBJ1-5	TRBV27	CASSVGPVSNQPQHF
TRBJ1-2	TRBV12-3/TRBV12-4	CASSYRGRFYGYTF
TRBJ2-2	TRBV11-2	CASSLVQGRAGELFF
TRBJ2-2	TRBV18	CASSPLASNTGELFF
TRBJ2-5	TRBV12-3/TRBV12-4	CASSLRSGRETQYF
TRBJ1-5	TRBV6-2/TRBV6-3	CASSYSLGTGFPQPQHF
TRBJ2-5	TRBV6-1	CASSDWGYQETQYF
TRBJ1-5	TRBV15	CATSRNLDTLNQPQHF
TRBJ1-5	TRBV6-2/TRBV6-3	CASSLNRAPNQPQHF